The source of this T cell receptor (beta chain) is a study of T cell responses to AZD1222 COVID-19 vaccine. By its share, this clone is medium-sized. Its target is unknown. V was shortened by 3 bases and J by 0 bases, with 17 bases between the two germline ends. Germline V lookup: CDR1 MGHRA, CDR2 YSYEKL. The CDR3 consists of 17 residues. Profiling relied on immunoSEQ multiplex PCR, and the TCRdb table lists in-frame clones only, not all of them. The repertoire holds 150,000 to 200,000 clones, with about nine tenths as singletons. Notes on the study in general: Unmutated variant regions are reportedly targeted by nearly half of spike-specific TCRs. Just five to seven people given AZD1222 tested seropositive at baseline. None of the repertoires were sampled until the peak T cell response had passed.

The chain is built from TRBV4-1 and TRBJ1-2; D is perhaps TRBD1 (5 bases). The sequencing used peripheral blood, collected on day 0 of AZD1222 vaccination. This TCR was sampled from an adult in good health. The CDR3 sequence: CASSQGPIGTANYGYTF. For the CDR3, the DNA is TGCGCCAGCAGCCAGGGCCCTATTGGGACGGCTAACTATGGCTACACCTTC.